This is a list of T cell receptor beta chains from one sample in a study of cytomegalovirus exposure and HLA in healthy donors. Produced via immunoSEQ multiplex PCR; TCRdb's table is partial and in-frame only. The data show 95,000 to 150,000 clones, over 8.5% seen once. The specimen sequenced was PBMCs. These receptor sequences come from a woman between 40 and 55 years old in good health and CMV-seropositive. CDR3s include the opening cysteine and the closing phenylalanine or tryptophan. Fields, in order: J gene, V gene, clone size, D gene, CDR3 protein, CDR3 DNA. The D gene is left open where the match is weak. Expanded clones are given a class, and other clones once, few, many or no size at all.

TRBJ1-1,TRBV5-5,NA,NA,CASSFLSNTEAFF,TGTGCCAGCAGCTTTCTTTCGAACACTGAAGCTTTCTTT
TRBJ1-1,TRBV5-3,few,TRBD1,CARSSGGLNIQGAKTNTEAFF,TGTGCCAGAAGCTCCGGGGGCCTTAACATCCAGGGGGCCAAGACGAACACTGAAGCTTTCTTT
TRBJ1-1,TRBV7-3,NA,TRBD1,CASSRQGLGTEAFF,TGTGCCAGCAGCCGACAGGGACTGGGGACTGAAGCTTTCTTT
TRBJ1-5,TRBV30,few,NA,CAWSLVGDQPQHF,TGTGCCTGGAGCTTGGTAGGGGATCAGCCCCAGCATTTT
TRBJ2-2,TRBV2,NA,TRBD1,CASTLGTGRTGELFF,TGTGCCAGCACCTTAGGGACAGGGCGCACCGGGGAGCTGTTTTTT
TRBJ2-7,TRBV18,NA,TRBD1,CASSPRGDRVYEQYF,TGTGCCAGCTCACCACGGGGGGACAGGGTGTACGAGCAGTACTTC
TRBJ1-1,TRBV27,NA,NA,CASRLDLGAPEAFF,TGTGCCAGCAGATTAGATCTGGGGGCCCCTGAAGCTTTCTTT
TRBJ1-5,TRBV6-6,once,NA,CASSSGAGIQPQNF,TGTGCCAGCAGCTCGGGTGCAGGGATTCAGCCCCAGAATTTT
TRBJ2-5,TRBV19,NA,NA,CASSVGDWGQETQYF,TGTGCCAGTAGTGTTGGGGACTGGGGGCAAGAGACCCAGTACTTC
TRBJ2-3,TRBV4-3,NA,NA,CASSFWSGDTDTQYF,TGCGCCAGCAGCTTTTGGTCAGGGGACACAGATACGCAGTATTTT
TRBJ1-1,TRBV7-9,many,TRBD1,CASSAYPGTGSAFF,TGTGCCAGCAGCGCTTATCCCGGGACAGGGTCTGCTTTCTTT
TRBJ1-1,TRBV30,NA,TRBD1,CAWSEGAEDTEAFF,TGTGCCTGGAGTGAGGGGGCCGAGGACACTGAAGCTTTCTTT
TRBJ1-5,TRBV5-4,NA,TRBD1,CASSLGPSGTGGAEPQHF,TGTGCCAGCAGCTTGGGGCCCTCCGGGACAGGGGGCGCAGAGCCCCAGCATTTT
TRBJ2-7,TRBV14,NA,NA,CASSLGVAGGEQYF,TGTGCCAGCAGCCTCGGGGTCGCCGGCGGCGAGCAGTACTTC
TRBJ1-2,TRBV5-1,few,TRBD1,CASSLGQGANYGYTF,TGCGCCAGCAGCTTGGGACAGGGAGCTAACTATGGCTACACCTTC
TRBJ1-2,TRBV6-1,few,NA,CASSRLEDTF,TGTGCCAGCAGTCGACTCGAAGACACCTTC
TRBJ2-2,TRBV18,few,NA,CASSRDRNTGELFF,TGTGCCAGCTCGCGGGACAGAAACACCGGGGAGCTGTTTTTT
TRBJ2-7,TRBV7-2,few,NA,CASSLRVGAYEQYF,TGTGCCAGCAGCTTAAGGGTAGGGGCTTACGAGCAGTACTTC
TRBJ1-4,TRBV7-9,few,NA,CASSPGADLNEKLFF,TGTGCCAGCAGTCCCGGTGCCGATCTTAATGAAAAACTGTTTTTT
TRBJ1-2,TRBV18,NA,NA,CASSPPNQSYGYTF,TGTGCCAGCTCACCACCGAATCAGTCCTATGGCTACACCTTC
TRBJ1-2,TRBV19,few,TRBD1,CASSTQGAHGYTF,TGTGCCAGTAGTACTCAGGGGGCCCATGGCTACACCTTC
TRBJ2-5,TRBV5-6,NA,NA,CASSPPDSKQETQYF,TGTGCCAGCAGCCCTCCGGACTCCAAACAAGAGACCCAGTACTTC
TRBJ2-7,TRBV2,NA,NA,CASSAGQFSYEQYF,TGTGCCAGCAGCGCGGGACAGTTTTCCTACGAGCAGTACTTC
TRBJ2-2,TRBV7-6,NA,NA,CASSSVAGTNTGELFF,TGTGCCAGCAGTTCGGTCGCAGGGACTAACACCGGGGAGCTGTTTTTT
TRBJ2-7,TRBV2,few,TRBD1,CASSEALGTAAKKYF,TGTGCCAGCAGTGAAGCGCTGGGGACAGCCGCTAAAAAGTACTTC
TRBJ2-3,TRBV6-6,NA,TRBD1,CASRTSGTGGKDTQYF,TGTGCCAGCAGGACATCCGGGACAGGGGGCAAAGATACGCAGTATTTT